This T cell receptor beta chain is from a study of T-cell memory formation after mild COVID-19. Study-wide points: Pre-infection memory held some responding clones, suggesting pre-existing cross-reactive T cells responded. Second-wave clones with a day 37 peak had unconfirmed SARS-CoV-2 specificity. Day 15 to 85 contracting clones showed balanced CD4/CD8; day 15 to 37 expanders favored CD4+. Those CD4+ clones that contracted were mainly in CM and EM (CD8+ ones in EMRA).

The CDR3 has 15 amino acids. Trimming took 4 bases from V and 2 from J, leaving 13 bases between them. CDR1 LGHNA and CDR2 YNFKEQ come from the germline V gene. Each CDR3 protein gets one entry after TCRdb re-called the 5' RACE reads with MiXCR. This table holds fewer than 350,000 distinct CDR3 sequences, less than 9.5% found once. This clonotype was observed a handful of times. Antigen: not known. The chain joins TRBV4-2 to TRBJ2-3; D is tentatively TRBD1 or TRBD2 (5 bases each). This sequence was found in a man aged 18 to 29 who had mild COVID-19 (a few samples of this study predate the infection). Cell type and time point are not known. The material sequenced was PBMCs or a T cell subset sorted from them (not recorded which). DNA of the CDR3: TGTGCCAGCAGCCCCCGGGACGGTTACACAGATACGCAGTATTTT. It yields the protein CASSPRDGYTDTQYF.